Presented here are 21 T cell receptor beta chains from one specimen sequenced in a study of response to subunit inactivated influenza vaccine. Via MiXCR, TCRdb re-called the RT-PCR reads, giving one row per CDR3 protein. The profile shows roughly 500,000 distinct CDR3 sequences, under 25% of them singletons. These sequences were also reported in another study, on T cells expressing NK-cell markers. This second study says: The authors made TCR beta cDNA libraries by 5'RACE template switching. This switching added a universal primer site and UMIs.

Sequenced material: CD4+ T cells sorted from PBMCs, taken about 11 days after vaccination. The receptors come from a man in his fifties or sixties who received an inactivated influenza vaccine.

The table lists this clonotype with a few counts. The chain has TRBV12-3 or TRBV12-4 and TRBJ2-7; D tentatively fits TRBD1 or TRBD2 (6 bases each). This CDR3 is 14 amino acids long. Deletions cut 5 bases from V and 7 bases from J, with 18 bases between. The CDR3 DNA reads TGTGCCAGCAGTGCGACTTCACAGGGACTTGAGCAGTACTTC. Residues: CASSATSQGLEQYF.

For the CDR3, the DNA is TGTGCCAGCAGCTTAGGGGGTATGGGTGAGCAGTTCTTC. Protein product: CASSLGGMGEQFF. The rearrangement uses TRBV7-9 and TRBJ2-1, with D unclear. The CDR3 has 13 residues. Germline CDR1 reads SEHNR; CDR2 reads FQNEAQ (reference sequence). V was trimmed by 1 base and J by 9 bases, leaving 10 bases between them. Full variable domain (rest looked up from reference TRBV7-9 and TRBJ2-1): DTGVSQNPRHKITKRGQNVTFRCDPISEHNRLYWYRQTLGQGPEFLTYFQNEAQLEKSRLLSDRFSAERPKGSFSTLEIQRTEQGDSAMYLCASSLGGMGEQFFGPGTRLTVL.

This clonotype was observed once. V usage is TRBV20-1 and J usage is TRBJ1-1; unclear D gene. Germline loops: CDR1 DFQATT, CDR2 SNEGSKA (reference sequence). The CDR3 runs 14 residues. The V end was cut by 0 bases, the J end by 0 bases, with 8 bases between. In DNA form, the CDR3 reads TGCAGTGCTAGAGATTCCTCGATGAACACTGAAGCTTTCTTT. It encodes CSARDSSMNTEAFF.

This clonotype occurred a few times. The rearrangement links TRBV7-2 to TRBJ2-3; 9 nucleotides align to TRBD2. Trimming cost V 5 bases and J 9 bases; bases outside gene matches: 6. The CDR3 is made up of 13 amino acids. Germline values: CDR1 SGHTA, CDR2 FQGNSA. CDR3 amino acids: CASSRALAGTQYF. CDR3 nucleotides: TGTGCCAGCAGCCGGGCGCTAGCGGGGACGCAGTATTTT.

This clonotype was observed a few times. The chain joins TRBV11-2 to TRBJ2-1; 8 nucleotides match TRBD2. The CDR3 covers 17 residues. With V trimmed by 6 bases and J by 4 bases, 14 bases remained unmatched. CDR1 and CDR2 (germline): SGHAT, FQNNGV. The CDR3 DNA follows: TGTGCCAGCAGACGGATACCGGGACTAGGGCGTTACAATGAGCAGTTCTTC. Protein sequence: CASRRIPGLGRYNEQFF.

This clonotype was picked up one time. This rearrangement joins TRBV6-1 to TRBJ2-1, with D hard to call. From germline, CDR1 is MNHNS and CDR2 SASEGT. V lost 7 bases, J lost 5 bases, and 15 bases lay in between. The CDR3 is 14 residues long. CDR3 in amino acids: CASKGPRWNNEQFF. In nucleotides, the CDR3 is TGTGCCAGCAAAGGCCCTCGATGGAACAATGAGCAGTTCTTC.

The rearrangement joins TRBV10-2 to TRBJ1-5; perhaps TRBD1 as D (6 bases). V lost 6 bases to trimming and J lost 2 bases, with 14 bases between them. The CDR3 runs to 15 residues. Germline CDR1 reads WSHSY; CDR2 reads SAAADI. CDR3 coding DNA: TGCGCCAGCAGCGGCGCAGGGGTGGGCAATCAGCCCCAGCATTTT. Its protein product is CASSGAGVGNQPQHF.

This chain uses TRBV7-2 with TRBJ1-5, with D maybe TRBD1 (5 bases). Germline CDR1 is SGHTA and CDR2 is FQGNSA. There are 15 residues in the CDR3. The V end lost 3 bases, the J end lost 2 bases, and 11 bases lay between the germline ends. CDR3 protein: CASSFFRGGNQPQHF. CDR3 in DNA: TGTGCCAGCAGCTTTTTCCGGGGGGGCAATCAGCCCCAGCATTTT.

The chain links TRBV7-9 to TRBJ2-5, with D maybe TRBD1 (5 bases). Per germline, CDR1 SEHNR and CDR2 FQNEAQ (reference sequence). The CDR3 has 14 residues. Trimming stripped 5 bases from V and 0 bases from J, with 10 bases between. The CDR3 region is CASSPDRDQETQYF. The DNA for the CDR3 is TGTGCCAGCAGCCCCGACAGAGACCAAGAGACCCAGTACTTC.

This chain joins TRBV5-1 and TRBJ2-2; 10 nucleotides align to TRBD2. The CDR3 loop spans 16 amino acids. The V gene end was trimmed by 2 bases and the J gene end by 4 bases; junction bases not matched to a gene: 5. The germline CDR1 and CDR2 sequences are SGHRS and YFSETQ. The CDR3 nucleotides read TGCGCCAGCAGCTTTCGGAGCGGGAGGGGCACCGGGGAGCTGTTTTTT. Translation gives CASSFRSGRGTGELFF.

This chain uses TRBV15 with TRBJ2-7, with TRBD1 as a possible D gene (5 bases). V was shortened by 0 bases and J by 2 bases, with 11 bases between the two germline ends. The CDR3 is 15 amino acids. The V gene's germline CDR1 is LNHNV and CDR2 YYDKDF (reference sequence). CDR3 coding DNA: TGTGCCACCAGCAGAGAAACAGGAGCCCCCTACGAGCAGTACTTC. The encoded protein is CATSRETGAPYEQYF.

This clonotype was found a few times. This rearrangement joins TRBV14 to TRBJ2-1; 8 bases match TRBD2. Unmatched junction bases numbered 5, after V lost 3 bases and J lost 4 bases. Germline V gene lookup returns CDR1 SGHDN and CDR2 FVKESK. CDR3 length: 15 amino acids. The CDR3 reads CASSQAGLVYNEQFF. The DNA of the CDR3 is TGTGCCAGCAGCCAGGCGGGACTAGTGTACAATGAGCAGTTCTTC. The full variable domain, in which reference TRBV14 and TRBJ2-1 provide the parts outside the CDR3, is EAGVTQFPSHSVIEKGQTVTLRCDPISGHDNLYWYRRVMGKEIKFLLHFVKESKQDESGMPNNRFLAERTGGTYSTLKVQPAELEDSGVYFCASSQAGLVYNEQFFGPGTRLTVL.

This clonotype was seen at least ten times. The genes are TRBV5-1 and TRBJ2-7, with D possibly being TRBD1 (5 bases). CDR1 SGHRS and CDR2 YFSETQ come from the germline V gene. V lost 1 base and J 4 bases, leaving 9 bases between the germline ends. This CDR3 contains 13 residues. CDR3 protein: CASSLPTGYEQYF. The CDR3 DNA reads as TGCGCCAGCAGCTTGCCCACAGGTTACGAGCAGTACTTC.

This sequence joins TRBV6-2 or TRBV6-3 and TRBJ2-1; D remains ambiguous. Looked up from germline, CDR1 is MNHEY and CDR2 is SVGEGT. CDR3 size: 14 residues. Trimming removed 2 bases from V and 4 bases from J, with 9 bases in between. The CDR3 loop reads CASSYLRQYNEQFF. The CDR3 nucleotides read TGTGCCAGCAGTTACCTGAGACAATACAATGAGCAGTTCTTC.

The CDR3: CATSDPSAGVVGEQFF. The CDR3 DNA follows: TGTGCCACCAGTGACCCATCGGCGGGAGTCGTAGGTGAGCAGTTCTTC. This chain joins TRBV24-1 and TRBJ2-1; the match to TRBD2 covers 7 bases. The CDR3 is made up of 16 amino acids. From germline, CDR1 is KGHDR and CDR2 SFDVKD. The trim removed 4 bases at V and 9 bases at J, leaving 14 bases unmatched.

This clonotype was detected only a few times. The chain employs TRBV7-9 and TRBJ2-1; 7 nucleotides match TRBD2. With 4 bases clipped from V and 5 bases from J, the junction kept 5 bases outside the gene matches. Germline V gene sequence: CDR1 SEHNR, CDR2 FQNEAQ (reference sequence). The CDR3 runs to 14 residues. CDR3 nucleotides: TGTGCCAGCAGCTGGGGGGGGGTCGACAATGAGCAGTTCTTC. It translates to CASSWGGVDNEQFF.

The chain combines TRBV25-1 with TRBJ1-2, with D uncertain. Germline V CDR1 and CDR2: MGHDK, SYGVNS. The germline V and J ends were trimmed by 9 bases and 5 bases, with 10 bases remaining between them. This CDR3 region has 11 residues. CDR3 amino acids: CASTTGYGYTF. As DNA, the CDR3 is TGTGCCAGTACAACGGGATATGGCTACACCTTC.

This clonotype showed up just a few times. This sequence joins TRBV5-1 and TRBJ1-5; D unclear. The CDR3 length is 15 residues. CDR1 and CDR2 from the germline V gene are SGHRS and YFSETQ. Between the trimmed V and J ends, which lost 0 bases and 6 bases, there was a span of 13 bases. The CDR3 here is CASSLAGIRGQPQHF. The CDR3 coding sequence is TGCGCCAGCAGCTTGGCCGGGATCCGGGGTCAGCCCCAGCATTTT.

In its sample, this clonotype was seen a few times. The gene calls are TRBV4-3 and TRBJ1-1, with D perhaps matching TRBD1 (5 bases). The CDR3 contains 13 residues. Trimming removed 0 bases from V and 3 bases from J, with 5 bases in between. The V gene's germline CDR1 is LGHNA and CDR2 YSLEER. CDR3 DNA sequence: TGCGCCAGCAGCCAAGAGGGGGACACTGAAGCTTTCTTT. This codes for CASSQEGDTEAFF.

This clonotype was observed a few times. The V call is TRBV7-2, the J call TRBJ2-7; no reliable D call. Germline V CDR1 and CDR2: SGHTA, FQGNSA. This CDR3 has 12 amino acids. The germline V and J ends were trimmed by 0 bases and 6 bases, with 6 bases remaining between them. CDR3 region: CASSLAPAEQYF. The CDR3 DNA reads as TGTGCCAGCAGCTTAGCACCGGCCGAGCAGTACTTC.

This CDR3 reads CASSMLAWNSNQPQHF. The CDR3 region has the DNA TGTGCCAGTAGTATGCTCGCATGGAATAGCAATCAGCCCCAGCATTTT. The chain is built from TRBV19 and TRBJ1-5, with no clear D. V shed 3 bases and J shed 0 bases, with 12 bases lying between them. The CDR3 contains 16 residues. Germline V CDR1 and CDR2: LNHDA, SQIVND (reference sequence). The entire variable domain, with the rest obtained from reference TRBV19 and TRBJ1-5, is as follows: DGGITQSPKYLFRKEGQNVTLSCEQNLNHDAMYWYRQDPGQGLRLIYYSQIVNDFQKGDIAEGYSVSREKKESFPLTVTSAQKNPTAFYLCASSMLAWNSNQPQHFGDGTRLSIL.